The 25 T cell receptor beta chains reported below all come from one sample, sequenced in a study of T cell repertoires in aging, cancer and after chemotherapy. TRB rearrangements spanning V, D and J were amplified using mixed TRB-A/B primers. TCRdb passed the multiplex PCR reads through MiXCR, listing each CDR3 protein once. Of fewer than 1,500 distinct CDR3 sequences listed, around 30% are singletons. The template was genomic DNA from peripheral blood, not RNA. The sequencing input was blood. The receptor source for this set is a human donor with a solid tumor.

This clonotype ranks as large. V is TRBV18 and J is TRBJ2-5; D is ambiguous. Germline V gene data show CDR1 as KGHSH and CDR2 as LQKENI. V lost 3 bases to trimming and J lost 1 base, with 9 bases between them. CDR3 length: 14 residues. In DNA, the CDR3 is TGTGCCAGCTCACCTCGGGCAGCCCAAGAGACCCAGTACTTC. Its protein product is CASSPRAAQETQYF.

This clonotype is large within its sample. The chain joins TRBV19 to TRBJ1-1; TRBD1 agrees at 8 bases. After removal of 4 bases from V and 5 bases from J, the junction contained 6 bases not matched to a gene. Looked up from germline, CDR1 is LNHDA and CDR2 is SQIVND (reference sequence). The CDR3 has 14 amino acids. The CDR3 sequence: CASSNQGAKTEAFF. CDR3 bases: TGTGCCAGTAGTAATCAGGGGGCGAAGACTGAAGCTTTCTTT.

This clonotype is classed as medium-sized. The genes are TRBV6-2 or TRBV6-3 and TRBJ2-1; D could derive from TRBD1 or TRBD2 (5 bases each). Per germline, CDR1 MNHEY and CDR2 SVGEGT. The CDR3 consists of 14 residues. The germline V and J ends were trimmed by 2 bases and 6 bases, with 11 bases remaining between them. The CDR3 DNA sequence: TGTGCCAGCAGTTACCGGGGCCCCAGCAATGAGCAGTTCTTC. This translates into CASSYRGPSNEQFF.

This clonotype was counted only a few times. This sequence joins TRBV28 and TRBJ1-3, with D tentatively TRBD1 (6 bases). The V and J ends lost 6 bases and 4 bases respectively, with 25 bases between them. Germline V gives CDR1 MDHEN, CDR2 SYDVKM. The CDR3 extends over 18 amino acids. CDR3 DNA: TGTGCCAGCAGCGATAGGGGCTACAGGGATGTGAGGGGAAACACCATATATTTT. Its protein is CASSDRGYRDVRGNTIYF. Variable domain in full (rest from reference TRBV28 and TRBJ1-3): DVKVTQSSRYLVKRTGEKVFLECVQDMDHENMFWYRQDPGLGLRLIYFSYDVKMKEKGDIPEGYSVSREKKERFSLILESASTNQTSMYLCASSDRGYRDVRGNTIYFGEGSWLTVV.

The CDR3 spells CASSLGLGDTQYF. DNA for the CDR3: TGTGCCAGCAGCCTAGGACTAGGAGATACGCAGTATTTT. The genes are TRBV11-1 and TRBJ2-3, with 7 bases aligning to TRBD2. V gave up 5 bases and J gave up 5 bases; unmatched junction bases: 4. The germline V gene encodes CDR1 SGHAT and CDR2 FQDESV (reference sequence). The CDR3 extends over 13 amino acids.

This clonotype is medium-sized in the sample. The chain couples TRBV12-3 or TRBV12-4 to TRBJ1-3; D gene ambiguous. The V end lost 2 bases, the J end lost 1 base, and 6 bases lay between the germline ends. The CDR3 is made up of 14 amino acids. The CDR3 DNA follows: TGTGCCAGCAGTTTAAAGAAGTCTGGAAACACCATATATTTT. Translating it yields CASSLKKSGNTIYF.

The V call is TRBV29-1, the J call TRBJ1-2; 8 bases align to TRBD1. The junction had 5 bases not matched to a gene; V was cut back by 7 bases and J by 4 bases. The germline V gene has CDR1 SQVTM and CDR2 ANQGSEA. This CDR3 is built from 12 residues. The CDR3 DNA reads TGCAGCGCCCACAGGGGGGGCTATGGCTACACCTTC. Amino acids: CSAHRGGYGYTF.

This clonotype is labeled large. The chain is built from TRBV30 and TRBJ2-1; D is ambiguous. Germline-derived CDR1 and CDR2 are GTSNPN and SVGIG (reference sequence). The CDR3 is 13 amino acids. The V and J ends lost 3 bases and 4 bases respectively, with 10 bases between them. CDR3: CAWSHTAYNEQFF. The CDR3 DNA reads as TGTGCCTGGAGCCACACAGCGTACAATGAGCAGTTCTTC.

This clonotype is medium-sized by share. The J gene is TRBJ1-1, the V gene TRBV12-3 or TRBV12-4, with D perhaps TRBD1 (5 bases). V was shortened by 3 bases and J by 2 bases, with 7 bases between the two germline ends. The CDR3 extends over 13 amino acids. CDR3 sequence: CASSFQGNTEAFF. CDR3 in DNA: TGTGCCAGCAGTTTTCAGGGAAACACTGAAGCTTTCTTT.

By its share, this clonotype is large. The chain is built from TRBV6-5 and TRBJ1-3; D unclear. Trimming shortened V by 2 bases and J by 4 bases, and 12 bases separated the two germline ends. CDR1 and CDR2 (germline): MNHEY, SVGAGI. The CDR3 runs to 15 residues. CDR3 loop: CASSYGRKMGNTIYF. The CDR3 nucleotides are TGTGCCAGCAGTTACGGCAGGAAGATGGGAAACACCATATATTTT.

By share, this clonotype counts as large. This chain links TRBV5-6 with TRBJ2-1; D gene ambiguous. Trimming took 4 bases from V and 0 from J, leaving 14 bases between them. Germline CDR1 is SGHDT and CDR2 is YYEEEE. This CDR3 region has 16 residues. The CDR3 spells CASSRTTSSSYNEQFF. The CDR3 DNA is TGTGCCAGCAGCCGAACGACCTCGAGCTCCTACAATGAGCAGTTCTTC.

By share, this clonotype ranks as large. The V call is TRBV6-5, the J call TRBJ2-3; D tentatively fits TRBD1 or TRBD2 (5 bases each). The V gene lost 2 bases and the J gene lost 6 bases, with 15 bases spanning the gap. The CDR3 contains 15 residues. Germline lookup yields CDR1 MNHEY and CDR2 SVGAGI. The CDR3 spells CASSYRAYGADTQYF. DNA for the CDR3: TGTGCCAGCAGTTACAGGGCTTACGGGGCGGATACGCAGTATTTT.

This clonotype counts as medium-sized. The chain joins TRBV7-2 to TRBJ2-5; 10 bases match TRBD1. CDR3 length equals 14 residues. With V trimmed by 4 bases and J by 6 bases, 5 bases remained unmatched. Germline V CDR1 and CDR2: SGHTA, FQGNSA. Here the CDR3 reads CASSSGQGVQTQYF. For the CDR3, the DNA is TGTGCCAGCAGCTCAGGACAGGGGGTTCAGACCCAGTACTTC. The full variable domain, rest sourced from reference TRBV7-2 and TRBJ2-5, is GAGVSQSPSNKVTEKGKDVELRCDPISGHTALYWYRQSLGQGLEFLIYFQGNSAPDKSGLPSDRFSAERTGGSVSTLTIQRTQQEDSAVYLCASSSGQGVQTQYFGPGTRLLVL.

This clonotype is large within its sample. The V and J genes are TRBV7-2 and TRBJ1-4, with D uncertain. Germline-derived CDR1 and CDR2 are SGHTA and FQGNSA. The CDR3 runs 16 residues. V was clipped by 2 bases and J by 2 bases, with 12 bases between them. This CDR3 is CASSLFPGKTNEKLFF. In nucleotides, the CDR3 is TGTGCCAGCAGCTTATTCCCAGGAAAGACTAATGAAAAACTGTTTTTT.

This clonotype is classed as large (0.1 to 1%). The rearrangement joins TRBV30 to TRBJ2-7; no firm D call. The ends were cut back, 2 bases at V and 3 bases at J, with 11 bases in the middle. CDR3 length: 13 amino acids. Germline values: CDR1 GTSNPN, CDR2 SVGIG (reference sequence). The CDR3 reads CAWSTSKYYEQYF. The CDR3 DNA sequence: TGTGCCTGGAGTACCTCAAAGTACTACGAGCAGTACTTC.

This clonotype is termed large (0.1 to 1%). DNA for the CDR3: TGTGCCTGGAGTGCCGGCCGCTACAATGAGCAGTTCTTC. This sequence encodes CAWSAGRYNEQFF. The V gene is TRBV30, the J gene TRBJ2-1; D not resolved. This CDR3 has 13 residues. Germline CDR1 GTSNPN, CDR2 SVGIG (reference sequence). Between the trimmed V and J ends, which lost 1 base and 3 bases, there was a span of 7 bases.

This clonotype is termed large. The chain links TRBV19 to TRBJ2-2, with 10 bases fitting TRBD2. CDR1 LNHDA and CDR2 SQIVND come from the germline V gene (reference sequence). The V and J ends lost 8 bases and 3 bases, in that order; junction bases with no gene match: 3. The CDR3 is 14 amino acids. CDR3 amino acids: CASRTSGDTGELFF. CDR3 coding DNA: TGTGCCAGTCGGACTAGCGGTGACACCGGGGAGCTGTTTTTT.

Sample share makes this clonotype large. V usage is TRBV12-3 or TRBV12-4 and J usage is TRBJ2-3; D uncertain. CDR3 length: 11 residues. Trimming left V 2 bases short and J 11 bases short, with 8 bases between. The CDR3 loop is CASSLSPRQYF. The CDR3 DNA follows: TGTGCCAGCAGTTTATCCCCACGGCAGTATTTT.

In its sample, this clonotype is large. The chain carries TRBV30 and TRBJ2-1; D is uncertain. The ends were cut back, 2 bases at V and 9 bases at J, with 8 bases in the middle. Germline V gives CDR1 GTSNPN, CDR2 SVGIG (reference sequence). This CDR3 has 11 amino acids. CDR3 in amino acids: CAWSQDSEQFF. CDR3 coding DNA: TGTGCCTGGAGTCAAGATTCTGAGCAGTTCTTC.

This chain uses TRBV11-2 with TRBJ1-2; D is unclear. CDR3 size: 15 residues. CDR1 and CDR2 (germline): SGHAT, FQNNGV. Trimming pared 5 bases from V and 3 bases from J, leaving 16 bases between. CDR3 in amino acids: CASSRILASDYGYTF. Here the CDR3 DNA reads TGTGCCAGCAGCCGTATACTGGCGTCAGACTATGGCTACACCTTC.

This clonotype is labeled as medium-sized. The CDR3 reads CASSPGPLGEQFF. The CDR3 region has the DNA TGCGCCAGCAGCCCGGGCCCTTTGGGGGAGCAGTTCTTC. V gene TRBV4-1 combines with J gene TRBJ2-1; D is unresolved. V was clipped by 4 bases and J by 10 bases, with 14 bases between them. The germline V gene has CDR1 MGHRA and CDR2 YSYEKL. The CDR3 totals 13 residues.

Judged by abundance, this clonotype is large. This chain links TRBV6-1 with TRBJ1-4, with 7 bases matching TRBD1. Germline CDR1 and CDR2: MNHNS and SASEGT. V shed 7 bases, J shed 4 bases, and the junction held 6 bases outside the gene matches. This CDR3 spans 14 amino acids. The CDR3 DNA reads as TGTGCCAGCATTTCGGACAGGATTAATGAAAAACTGTTTTTT. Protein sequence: CASISDRINEKLFF.

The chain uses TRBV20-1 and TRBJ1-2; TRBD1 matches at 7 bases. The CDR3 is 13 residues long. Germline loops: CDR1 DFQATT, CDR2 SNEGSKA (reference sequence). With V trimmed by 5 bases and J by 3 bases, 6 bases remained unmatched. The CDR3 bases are TGCAGTGCTTGGACAGGTTTCCACTATGGCTACACCTTC. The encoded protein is CSAWTGFHYGYTF.

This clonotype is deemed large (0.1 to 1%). In nucleotides, the CDR3 is TGTGCCAGCGGGGACAGAAGATATAATTCACCCCTCCACTTT. Encoded protein: CASGDRRYNSPLHF. V is TRBV12-3 or TRBV12-4 and J is TRBJ1-6, with 7 nucleotides matching TRBD1. The CDR3 covers 14 residues. Trimming at V came to 8 bases and at J to 4 bases, leaving 5 bases not matched to a gene.

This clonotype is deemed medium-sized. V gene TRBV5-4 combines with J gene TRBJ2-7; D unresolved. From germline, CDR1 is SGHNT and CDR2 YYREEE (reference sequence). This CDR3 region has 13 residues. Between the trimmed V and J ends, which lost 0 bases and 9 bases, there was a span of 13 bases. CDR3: CASSLGNSPRQYF. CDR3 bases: TGTGCCAGCAGCTTGGGGAATTCCCCCAGGCAGTACTTC.